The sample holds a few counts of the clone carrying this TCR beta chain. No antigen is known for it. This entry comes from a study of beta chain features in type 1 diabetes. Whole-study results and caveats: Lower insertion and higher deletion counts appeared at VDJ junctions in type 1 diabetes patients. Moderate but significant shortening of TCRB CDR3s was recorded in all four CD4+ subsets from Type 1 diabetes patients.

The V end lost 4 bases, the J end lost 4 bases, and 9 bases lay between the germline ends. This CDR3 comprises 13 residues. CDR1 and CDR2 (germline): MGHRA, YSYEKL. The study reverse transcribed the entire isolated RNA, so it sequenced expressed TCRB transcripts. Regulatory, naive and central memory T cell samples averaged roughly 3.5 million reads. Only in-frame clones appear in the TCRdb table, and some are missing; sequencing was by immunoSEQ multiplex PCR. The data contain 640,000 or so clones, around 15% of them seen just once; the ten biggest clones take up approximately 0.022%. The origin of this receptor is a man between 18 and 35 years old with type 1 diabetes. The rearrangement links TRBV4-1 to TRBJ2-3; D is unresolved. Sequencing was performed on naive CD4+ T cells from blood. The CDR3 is CASSLGNADTQYF. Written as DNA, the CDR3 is TGCGCCAGCAGCCTGGGGAACGCAGATACGCAGTATTTT.